The 6 T cell receptor beta chains presented below share a single source sample, sequenced in a study of cytomegalovirus exposure and HLA in healthy donors. PCR amplification relied on 60 Vbeta primers (plus 13 Jbeta primers). The data were produced by immunoSEQ multiplex PCR, yet TCRdb's version contains in-frame clones alone and is incomplete. Among 120,000 or so clones, 60% to 85% were seen once, and the ten largest hold 5.5% to 8%. Source material: PBMCs. These receptor sequences come from a woman aged 40 to 50 in good health and CMV-seronegative.

CDR3 coding DNA: TGTGCCAGCAGCTTGAATTGGGGGGGGCAAGAGACCCAGTACTTC. Translation gives CASSLNWGGQETQYF. This chain links TRBV7-9 with TRBJ2-5, with TRBD2 matching over 7 bases. CDR1 and CDR2 (germline): SEHNR, FQNEAQ (reference sequence). V shed 3 bases and J 2 bases; nucleotides not matched to a gene: 6. CDR3 length: 15 residues.

This clone was seen only a few times. The chain has TRBV10-3 and TRBJ1-2; 11 bases line up with TRBD1. Unmatched junction bases numbered 9, after V lost 10 bases and J lost 5 bases. CDR1 and CDR2 (germline): ENHRY, SYGVKD. This CDR3 has 14 amino acids. The CDR3 nucleotides are TGTGCCAGCGGACAGGGGGCGTTTATATATGGCTACACCTTC. Protein sequence: CASGQGAFIYGYTF.

This chain uses TRBV6-5 with TRBJ1-6, with D possibly being TRBD1 (5 bases). CDR1 is MNHEY and CDR2 is SVGAGI in the germline V gene. This CDR3 comprises 16 residues. The V end was cut by 0 bases, the J end by 7 bases, with 13 bases between. For the CDR3, the DNA is TGTGCCAGCAGTTACTCACCTTGGGGGGTGAATTCACCCCTCCACTTT. As protein: CASSYSPWGVNSPLHF.

The chain has TRBV7-2 and TRBJ1-6, with 10 bases lining up with TRBD1. The CDR3 is made up of 14 amino acids. V was clipped by 5 bases and J by 7 bases; unmatched bases: 2. The V gene's germline CDR1 is SGHTA and CDR2 FQGNSA. The CDR3 reads CASSKGQGNSPLHF. The CDR3 DNA follows: TGTGCCAGCAGCAAGGGACAGGGGAATTCACCCCTCCACTTT.

This clone was counted once. The J gene is TRBJ2-1, the V gene TRBV4-1, with a tentative D call TRBD2 (6 bases). The ends were cut back, 4 bases at V and 4 bases at J, with 11 bases in the middle. The germline CDR1 and CDR2 sequences are MGHRA and YSYEKL. The CDR3 is made up of 14 amino acids. The CDR3 DNA reads TGCGCCAGCAGCCGATTAGCGGTTTACAATGAGCAGTTCTTC. Encoded protein: CASSRLAVYNEQFF.

This clone was counted once. V gene TRBV27 combines with J gene TRBJ2-7; TRBD1 aligns across 9 bases. Germline CDR1 is MNHEY and CDR2 is SMNVEV (reference sequence). Germline trimming cut 6 bases from V and 7 bases from J; bases unmatched to any gene: 16. CDR3 length: 16 amino acids. The CDR3 coding sequence is TGTGCCAGCAGGCTCTCCGCCGGGACAGGGATCTTGGAGCAGTACTTC. Amino acids: CASRLSAGTGILEQYF.